The 31 T cell receptor beta chains below were found in one sample sequenced in a study of cytomegalovirus exposure and HLA in healthy donors. PCR was performed using 60 Vbeta and 13 Jbeta primers. The table came from immunoSEQ multiplex PCR; TCRdb's copy has only in-frame clones and leaves some out. The sample table includes approximately 45,000 clones. Sequenced material: PBMCs. The receptors were gathered from a male donor in good health and CMV-seronegative.

The rearrangement joins TRBV27 to TRBJ2-1; D gene ambiguous. Trimming removed 2 bases at V and 0 bases at J, with 8 bases between. This CDR3 has 15 amino acids. Germline values: CDR1 MNHEY, CDR2 SMNVEV (reference sequence). The CDR3 DNA is TGTGCCAGCAGTTTAGTACAGACCTCCTACAATGAGCAGTTCTTC. Protein product: CASSLVQTSYNEQFF.

This chain connects TRBV6-1 to TRBJ1-6; no clear D gene. Germline V lookup: CDR1 MNHNS, CDR2 SASEGT. CDR3 length: 14 amino acids. Deletions cut 6 bases from V and 0 bases from J, with 6 bases between. The DNA of the CDR3 is TGTGCCAGCAGACCGAGCTCCTATAATTCACCCCTCCACTTT. It translates to CASRPSSYNSPLHF.

The rearrangement links TRBV28 to TRBJ1-1; no clear D. Per germline, CDR1 MDHEN and CDR2 SYDVKM. The CDR3 consists of 14 residues. The ends were cut back, 6 bases at V and 0 bases at J, with 11 bases in the middle. For the CDR3, the DNA is TGTGCCAGCAGGCCAGCAGGCCTGAACACTGAAGCTTTCTTT. Encoded protein: CASRPAGLNTEAFF. The whole variable domain, remainder taken from reference TRBV28 and TRBJ1-1, is DVKVTQSSRYLVKRTGEKVFLECVQDMDHENMFWYRQDPGLGLRLIYFSYDVKMKEKGDIPEGYSVSREKKERFSLILESASTNQTSMYLCASRPAGLNTEAFFGQGTRLTVV.

This chain links TRBV30 with TRBJ2-3; no clear D gene. V gave up 2 bases and J gave up 0 bases, with 3 bases separating them. From germline, CDR1 is GTSNPN and CDR2 SVGIG (reference sequence). The CDR3 loop spans 12 amino acids. The CDR3 bases are TGTGCCTGGAGTAGCAGCACAGATACGCAGTATTTT. Residues: CAWSSSTDTQYF.

The V gene is TRBV11-3, the J gene TRBJ1-1, with a tentative D call TRBD1 (5 bases). The CDR3 totals 13 residues. V was cut by 4 bases and J by 6 bases, with 12 bases left in between. The germline gives CDR1 SGHNT, CDR2 YENEEA. CDR3: CASSSQGGAEAFF. The DNA for the CDR3 is TGTGCCAGCAGCTCCCAGGGTGGGGCTGAAGCTTTCTTT.

The CDR3 DNA is TGTGCCAGCAGTCTCCGCCTGGGCTCCGGGGAGCTGTTTTTT. As protein: CASSLRLGSGELFF. The J gene is TRBJ2-2, the V gene TRBV27; D is unclear. V dropped 5 bases and J dropped 6 bases, with 13 bases sitting between them. This CDR3 has 14 amino acids. Germline CDR1 and CDR2: MNHEY and SMNVEV (reference sequence).

The rearrangement links TRBV6-1 to TRBJ1-2; D remains ambiguous. V was cut by 5 bases and J by 7 bases, with 17 bases left in between. Germline CDR1 MNHNS, CDR2 SASEGT. The CDR3 consists of 14 residues. The CDR3 DNA is TGTGCCAGCAGTTTAGACCGGGTAGGAACTGGCTACACCTTC. It is translated as CASSLDRVGTGYTF.

V usage is TRBV5-1 and J usage is TRBJ2-1; 7 bases map to TRBD2. V was clipped by 5 bases and J by 2 bases; unmatched bases: 4. CDR1 is SGHRS, CDR2 YFSETQ, per germline. There are 14 residues in the CDR3. CDR3 loop: CASREAGTYNEQFF. CDR3 DNA sequence: TGCGCCAGCAGGGAAGCGGGAACCTACAATGAGCAGTTCTTC.

The gene calls are TRBV11-2 and TRBJ1-1; D gene unclear. Germline V lookup: CDR1 SGHAT, CDR2 FQNNGV. The CDR3 has 14 residues. V dropped 5 bases and J dropped 3 bases, with 13 bases sitting between them. The CDR3: CASSLVLPDTEAFF. The DNA for the CDR3 is TGTGCCAGCAGCCTGGTTCTCCCGGACACTGAAGCTTTCTTT.

The chain has TRBV5-1 and TRBJ2-2; D is uncertain. This CDR3 comprises 13 residues. From germline, CDR1 is SGHRS and CDR2 YFSETQ. Trimming stripped 4 bases from V and 5 bases from J, with 9 bases between. CDR3 sequence: CASSARGTGELFF. The CDR3 bases are TGCGCCAGCAGCGCTCGAGGAACCGGGGAGCTGTTTTTT.

This CDR3 is CASSLNRGLGNEQFF. CDR3 sequence (DNA): TGTGCCAGCAGCCTGAACCGGGGACTAGGTAATGAGCAGTTCTTC. V gene TRBV7-3 combines with J gene TRBJ2-1, with 8 positions matching TRBD2. V lost 5 bases and J lost 7; bases outside the gene matches: 10. This CDR3 comprises 15 residues. The germline gives CDR1 SGHTA, CDR2 FQGTGA.

The genes are TRBV7-6 and TRBJ2-7, with TRBD2 as a possible D gene (5 bases). The V end was cut by 3 bases, the J end by 6 bases, with 12 bases between. Germline V lookup: CDR1 SGHVS, CDR2 FNYEAQ. The CDR3 loop spans 13 amino acids. The CDR3: CASSLNSASEQYF. CDR3 bases: TGTGCCAGCAGCTTGAATAGCGCAAGCGAGCAGTACTTC. Full variable domain (rest looked up from reference TRBV7-6 and TRBJ2-7): GAGVSQSPRYKVTKRGQDVALRCDPISGHVSLYWYRQALGQGPEFLTYFNYEAQQDKSGLPNDRFSAERPEGSISTLTIQRTEQRDSAMYRCASSLNSASEQYFGPGTRLTVT.

CDR3 amino acids: CASSPRQGSLYEQYF. CDR3 nucleotide sequence: TGTGCCAGCTCACCCCGACAGGGGTCCCTCTACGAGCAGTACTTC. V and J are TRBV18 and TRBJ2-5, with 8 bases lining up with TRBD1. Near its end, the DNA agrees better with TRBJ2-7, so the J call may be wrong. Per germline, CDR1 KGHSH and CDR2 LQKENI. The CDR3 spans 15 residues.

This chain uses TRBV27 with TRBJ2-1; 10 bases are a match to TRBD2. The CDR3 length is 17 residues. V was clipped by 2 bases and J by 4 bases; unmatched bases: 8. Germline V CDR1 and CDR2: MNHEY, SMNVEV (reference sequence). CDR3 sequence: CASSLIPSGRRYNEQFF. CDR3 bases: TGTGCCAGCAGTTTAATCCCTAGCGGGAGAAGGTACAATGAGCAGTTCTTC.

The V and J genes are TRBV2 and TRBJ1-2; no definite D call. Germline lookup yields CDR1 SNHLY and CDR2 FYNNEI. V lost 8 bases and J 0 bases, leaving 13 bases between the germline ends. The CDR3 totals 14 residues. CDR3 coding DNA: TGTGCCAGCCCCGAGGCCAGAGCTAACTATGGCTACACCTTC. Its protein product is CASPEARANYGYTF.

The chain links TRBV6-5 to TRBJ2-6; weak D call: TRBD1 (6 bases). With 6 bases removed from V and 4 bases from J, the gap between germline ends came to 10 bases. Germline V lookup: CDR1 MNHEY, CDR2 SVGAGI. The CDR3 has 14 amino acids. As DNA, the CDR3 is TGTGCCAGCAGCACAGGGACCGGGGCCAACGTCCTGACTTTC. Translated: CASSTGTGANVLTF.

The chain joins TRBV6-4 to TRBJ2-2, with D perhaps matching TRBD1 (5 bases). The CDR3 is made up of 17 amino acids. V was shortened by 0 bases and J by 0 bases, with 11 bases between the two germline ends. Germline V gene sequence: CDR1 MRHNA, CDR2 SNTAGT. The CDR3 nucleotides are TGTGCCAGCAGTGACTCCCTAGAAGGGGCGAACACCGGGGAGCTGTTTTTT. This gives the protein CASSDSLEGANTGELFF.

The J gene is TRBJ2-2, the V gene TRBV23-1; D ambiguous. TRBV23-1 counts as an open reading frame of uncertain function. The CDR3 loop spans 12 amino acids. Trimming shortened V by 7 bases and J by 6 bases, and 9 bases separated the two germline ends. The CDR3 protein is CASTDGPGELFF. CDR3 nucleotide sequence: TGCGCCAGCACAGATGGGCCCGGGGAGCTGTTTTTT.

The chain has TRBV6-1 and TRBJ1-1; 8 positions match TRBD1. V gave up 9 bases and J gave up 4 bases; unmatched junction bases: 4. This CDR3 contains 12 residues. CDR1 MNHNS and CDR2 SASEGT come from the germline V gene. The CDR3 is CASTGGGTEAFF. The DNA for the CDR3 is TGTGCCAGTACAGGGGGTGGCACTGAAGCTTTCTTT.

V is TRBV6-5 and J is TRBJ2-2; 8 bases are shared with TRBD2. The CDR3 loop spans 14 amino acids. The V segment lost 5 bases and the J segment 7 bases; nucleotides outside the gene matches: 6. In germline, CDR1 is MNHEY, CDR2 SVGAGI. As DNA, the CDR3 is TGTGCCAGCAGTCGGGGGGGGCTGCACGGGGAGCTGTTTTTT. It codes for CASSRGGLHGELFF.

This sequence joins TRBV29-1 and TRBJ2-1, with 12 positions matching TRBD2. CDR3 length: 15 amino acids. Losses at the gene ends were 1 base for V and 10 bases for J; bases not matched to a gene: 8. Germline V gene data show CDR1 as SQVTM and CDR2 as ANQGSEA. CDR3 DNA: TGCAGCGTTGAAGGGGGGCTACTAGCGGGAGGCGAGCAGTTCTTC. Its translation: CSVEGGLLAGGEQFF.

The chain couples TRBV6-1 to TRBJ2-5, with 7 bases that match TRBD2. The CDR3 is 14 residues long. The V gene end was trimmed by 3 bases and the J gene end by 5 bases; junction bases not matched to a gene: 6. Germline V gene sequence: CDR1 MNHNS, CDR2 SASEGT. CDR3 in amino acids: CASSDPGRGETQYF. The CDR3 nucleotides read TGTGCCAGCAGTGACCCGGGGAGGGGTGAGACCCAGTACTTC.

The chain carries TRBV27 and TRBJ2-2, with 9 positions matching TRBD2. CDR3 size: 15 residues. CDR1 MNHEY and CDR2 SMNVEV come from the germline V gene (reference sequence). J was trimmed by 9 bases and V by 3 bases; bases with no gene match: 8. The CDR3 protein is CASSFYSGSHRELFF. CDR3 nucleotides: TGTGCCAGCAGTTTTTATAGCGGGAGTCATAGGGAGCTGTTTTTT.

The chain carries TRBV7-2 and TRBJ2-1, with no clear D. Germline CDR1 is SGHTA and CDR2 is FQGNSA. Trimming stripped 2 bases from V and 6 bases from J, with 11 bases between. This CDR3 is built from 14 residues. CDR3 protein: CASSLIPRGNEQFF. In nucleotides, the CDR3 is TGTGCCAGCAGCTTAATTCCCCGCGGCAATGAGCAGTTCTTC.

V is TRBV30 and J is TRBJ2-7; tentative D call: TRBD2 (6 bases). This CDR3 is built from 13 residues. V was shortened by 4 bases and J by 2 bases, with 12 bases between the two germline ends. In germline, CDR1 is GTSNPN, CDR2 SVGIG (reference sequence). The CDR3 coding sequence is TGTGCCTGGACAGGGACTGACCCCTACGAGCAGTACTTC. Residues: CAWTGTDPYEQYF. The full variable domain, with the rest looked up from reference TRBV30 and TRBJ2-7, is SQTIHQWPATLVQPVGSPLSLECTVEGTSNPNLYWYRQAAGRGLQLLFYSVGIGQISSEVPQNLSASRPQDRQFILSSKKLLLSDSGFYLCAWTGTDPYEQYFGPGTRLTVT.

The chain couples TRBV19 to TRBJ2-7; a possible D gene is TRBD2 (6 bases). Germline CDR1 LNHDA, CDR2 SQIVND (reference sequence). The CDR3 totals 13 residues. The V gene lost 6 bases and the J gene lost 5 bases, with 14 bases spanning the gap. The CDR3 DNA is TGTGCCAGTAGATCCAGGGAGGACGACGAGCAGTACTTC. Translated: CASRSREDDEQYF. Supplemented by reference TRBV19 and TRBJ2-7, the full variable domain reads DGGITQSPKYLFRKEGQNVTLSCEQNLNHDAMYWYRQDPGQGLRLIYYSQIVNDFQKGDIAEGYSVSREKKESFPLTVTSAQKNPTAFYLCASRSREDDEQYFGPGTRLTVT.

The J gene is TRBJ2-2, the V gene TRBV18; 9 positions match TRBD2. The CDR3 has 17 amino acids. The V segment lost 3 bases and the J segment 1 base; nucleotides outside the gene matches: 6. Germline CDR1 KGHSH, CDR2 LQKENI. In DNA, the CDR3 is TGTGCCAGCTCACCCGCCGGACTAGCGATGAACACCGGGGAGCTGTTTTTT. It codes for CASSPAGLAMNTGELFF.

The J gene is TRBJ1-5, the V gene TRBV27; maybe TRBD1 (6 bases). The CDR3 length is 17 residues. Trimming shortened V by 3 bases and J by 4 bases, and 19 bases separated the two germline ends. Per germline, CDR1 MNHEY and CDR2 SMNVEV (reference sequence). In DNA form, the CDR3 reads TGTGCCAGCAGTTTGCTTTCCAGGGGTTGGGTAAATCAGCCCCAGCATTTT. Amino acid sequence: CASSLLSRGWVNQPQHF.

The V and J genes are TRBV7-2 and TRBJ2-7; possibly TRBD2 for D (6 bases). This CDR3 comprises 14 residues. The V gene's germline CDR1 is SGHTA and CDR2 FQGNSA. Trimming shortened V by 2 bases and J by 3 bases, and 11 bases separated the two germline ends. CDR3 in amino acids: CASSLSAGFYEQYF. CDR3 coding DNA: TGTGCCAGCAGCTTAAGTGCGGGGTTCTACGAGCAGTACTTC.

V gene TRBV4-1 combines with J gene TRBJ1-1; D is perhaps TRBD1 (5 bases). This CDR3 comprises 15 residues. Trimming left V 0 bases short and J 6 bases short, with 14 bases between. Germline V gives CDR1 MGHRA, CDR2 YSYEKL. Written as DNA, the CDR3 is TGCGCCAGCAGCCAAGAAGATGGGGGGAGTTCTGAAGCTTTCTTT. It yields the protein CASSQEDGGSSEAFF.

CDR3: CASSADYNNEQFF. As DNA, the CDR3 is TGCGCCAGCAGTGCGGACTATAACAATGAGCAGTTCTTC. The chain joins TRBV10-1 to TRBJ2-1, with D perhaps matching TRBD2 (6 bases). CDR3 length: 13 residues. The V end was cut by 4 bases, the J end by 5 bases, with 9 bases between. Germline V gene lookup returns CDR1 WNHNN and CDR2 SYGVQD (reference sequence).